The 10 T cell receptor beta chains presented below share a single source sample, sequenced in a study of lymphopenia after photon versus proton radiotherapy. Sequencing was performed with immunoSEQ multiplex PCR; in TCRdb, only in-frame clones are kept and a portion is missing. The table has tens of thousands of clones, roughly 89% seen once. Sequencing used peripheral blood, obtained from a patient treated with proton-based radiotherapy. Receptor source: a man older than 75 with esophageal cancer.

This chain uses TRBV7-2 with TRBJ2-5; TRBD2 agrees at 16 bases. CDR3 size: 17 residues. V lost 4 bases, J lost 0 bases, and 2 bases stayed unmatched. Germline CDR1 and CDR2: SGHTA and FQGNSA. In DNA form, the CDR3 reads TGTGCCAGCAGCTGGGGACTAGCGGGGGGGTACCAAGAGACCCAGTACTTC. Translating it yields CASSWGLAGGYQETQYF.

This chain links TRBV5-1 with TRBJ1-2; TRBD1 aligns across 8 bases. The CDR3 spans 16 residues. V trimming: 4 bases; J trimming: 6 bases; junction bases outside the gene matches: 14. From germline, CDR1 is SGHRS and CDR2 YFSETQ. CDR3 protein: CASSVTGAGGRNGYTF. In DNA, the CDR3 is TGCGCCAGCAGCGTGACAGGGGCCGGGGGCCGGAATGGCTACACCTTC.

The V gene is TRBV29-1, the J gene TRBJ2-7; no definite D call. The CDR3 has 11 amino acids. Germline values: CDR1 SQVTM, CDR2 ANQGSEA. Between the trimmed V and J ends, which lost 3 bases and 3 bases, there was a span of 6 bases. The DNA of the CDR3 is TGCAGCGTTGATCTGGGCTACGAGCAGTACTTC. Residues: CSVDLGYEQYF.

The table lists this clone with a count of one. The rearrangement links TRBV6-6 to TRBJ1-1; D is possibly TRBD1 (5 bases). The germline CDR1 and CDR2 sequences are MNHNY and SVGAGI (reference sequence). The CDR3 covers 13 residues. Trimming removed 4 bases at V and 0 bases at J, with 6 bases between. CDR3 in amino acids: CASSSRVNTEAFF. The DNA for the CDR3 is TGTGCCAGCAGTTCCAGGGTGAACACTGAAGCTTTCTTT.

The J gene is TRBJ2-7, the V gene TRBV29-1, with D tentatively TRBD1 or TRBD2 (5 bases each). This CDR3 has 16 residues. The germline V gene has CDR1 SQVTM and CDR2 ANQGSEA. V lost 0 bases, J lost 0 bases, and 15 bases lay in between. The CDR3 nucleotides are TGCAGCGTTGAAGATACTAGTGGGGGATCCTCCTACGAGCAGTACTTC. This translates into CSVEDTSGGSSYEQYF.

This sequence joins TRBV4-2 and TRBJ2-1; 7 nucleotides match TRBD2. V lost 3 bases and J lost 4; bases outside the gene matches: 3. Germline CDR1 LGHNA, CDR2 YNFKEQ. The CDR3 is 14 residues long. Written as DNA, the CDR3 is TGTGCCAGCAGCCAGGCGGGGGTATACAATGAGCAGTTCTTC. It is translated as CASSQAGVYNEQFF.

The chain recombines TRBV7-6 with TRBJ2-6, with a weak D call TRBD1 (6 bases). V dropped 2 bases and J dropped 4 bases, with 12 bases sitting between them. Germline CDR1 SGHVS, CDR2 FNYEAQ. The CDR3 sequence is 16 residues long. CDR3 amino acids: CASSLYRARGANVLTF. The CDR3 nucleotides are TGTGCCAGCAGCTTATACAGGGCTAGAGGGGCCAACGTCCTGACTTTC. Full variable domain (remainder filled in from reference TRBV7-6 and TRBJ2-6): GAGVSQSPRYKVTKRGQDVALRCDPISGHVSLYWYRQALGQGPEFLTYFNYEAQQDKSGLPNDRFSAERPEGSISTLTIQRTEQRDSAMYRCASSLYRARGANVLTFGAGSRLTVL.

V usage is TRBV5-4 and J usage is TRBJ2-7; either TRBD1 or TRBD2 may supply D (6 bases each). CDR3 length equals 15 residues. Germline values: CDR1 SGHNT, CDR2 YYREEE (reference sequence). V lost 1 base and J lost 0, with 11 bases in between. The CDR3 DNA sequence: TGTGCCAGCAGCTTGATGGGGGGCCGCTCCTACGAGCAGTACTTC. Translated, it gives CASSLMGGRSYEQYF.

The chain carries TRBV7-9 and TRBJ1-4; D is unclear. Germline CDR1 is SEHNR and CDR2 is FQNEAQ (reference sequence). This CDR3 has 12 amino acids. Trimming took off 3 bases at V and 4 bases at J, with 3 bases between the two ends. Here the CDR3 reads CASSLRNEKLFF. For the CDR3, the DNA is TGTGCCAGCAGCTTGCGTAATGAAAAACTGTTTTTT.

The rearrangement uses TRBV2 and TRBJ1-5, with D perhaps TRBD1 (6 bases). CDR1 and CDR2 from the germline V gene are SNHLY and FYNNEI. V lost 5 bases, J lost 4 bases, and 12 bases lay in between. The CDR3 contains 14 residues. CDR3 region: CASSTGLGNQPQHF. The CDR3 region has the DNA TGTGCCAGCAGTACAGGGTTAGGGAATCAGCCCCAGCATTTT.